Presented here are 19 T cell receptor beta chains from one specimen sequenced in a study of blood T cell repertoires in COVID-19. Profiled with immunoSEQ multiplex PCR; TCRdb holds only in-frame clones, not every one. The sample has 70,000 or so clones, 70% to 90% seen once; the top ten hold roughly 18%. The sample comprised peripheral blood. These receptors all stem from a woman over 75 with acute or convalescent COVID-19.

This chain uses TRBV6-6 with TRBJ1-1, with a weak D call TRBD1 (6 bases). CDR3 length: 12 amino acids. Trimming shortened V by 2 bases and J by 8 bases, and 9 bases separated the two germline ends. The V gene's germline CDR1 is MNHNY and CDR2 SVGAGI (reference sequence). CDR3 in DNA: TGTGCCAGCAGTTACGGGACACTAGAAGCTTTCTTT. Residues: CASSYGTLEAFF.

This clone appeared a few times. The chain joins TRBV4-1 to TRBJ1-2, with 7 bases aligning to TRBD1. With 0 bases clipped from V and 8 bases from J, the junction kept 15 bases outside the gene matches. This CDR3 region has 17 residues. From germline, CDR1 is MGHRA and CDR2 YSYEKL. CDR3 nucleotides: TGCGCCAGCAGCCAAGATGTCGGGAGAGGGGGCCTAGGGGGCTACACCTTC. Its protein product is CASSQDVGRGGLGGYTF.

The rearrangement uses TRBV9 and TRBJ2-3; D gene unclear. CDR1 and CDR2 (germline): SGDLS, YYNGEE. V lost 5 bases, J lost 6 bases, and 10 bases lay in between. The CDR3 consists of 12 residues. The DNA for the CDR3 is TGTGCCAGCAGTTCTACCAAGGATACGCAGTATTTT. It translates to CASSSTKDTQYF.

The CDR3 sequence: CASTILRGVGNTEAFF. The CDR3 coding sequence is TGTGCCAGCACCATACTCAGGGGAGTCGGGAACACTGAAGCTTTCTTT. The chain links TRBV28 to TRBJ1-1; the D gene is possibly TRBD1 (6 bases). The V end lost 7 bases, the J end lost 1 base, and 19 bases lay between the germline ends. This CDR3 has 16 amino acids. Germline V gene data show CDR1 as MDHEN and CDR2 as SYDVKM.

This clone was found once. This chain joins TRBV7-9 and TRBJ2-2; D may be TRBD1 (5 bases). This CDR3 has 15 amino acids. Per the germline V gene, CDR1 is SEHNR and CDR2 is FQNEAQ (reference sequence). V lost 5 bases and J 6 bases, leaving 16 bases between the germline ends. The CDR3 loop is CASSPVRVSPGELFF. CDR3 nucleotide sequence: TGTGCCAGCAGCCCCGTCAGGGTATCCCCCGGGGAGCTGTTTTTT.

The chain combines TRBV5-1 with TRBJ2-1, with a weak D call TRBD2 (6 bases). V gave up 0 bases and J gave up 10 bases, with 11 bases separating them. Germline V gene data show CDR1 as SGHRS and CDR2 as YFSETQ. The CDR3 has 13 residues. The chain's CDR3 is CASSLERLAEQFF. In nucleotides, the CDR3 is TGCGCCAGCAGCTTGGAGCGGCTAGCGGAGCAGTTCTTC.

This clone came up once. The chain is built from TRBV6-6 and TRBJ2-7; perhaps TRBD2 as D (5 bases). Germline V gene data show CDR1 as MNHNY and CDR2 as SVGAGI (reference sequence). The V gene lost 2 bases and the J gene lost 3 bases, with 11 bases spanning the gap. This CDR3 comprises 14 residues. The CDR3, as DNA: TGTGCCAGCAGTTACACCGGGATGAACTACGAGCAGTACTTC. Translated: CASSYTGMNYEQYF.

The chain carries TRBV9 and TRBJ2-2; possibly TRBD1 for D (6 bases). V was pared by 0 bases and J by 2 bases, with 11 bases between. CDR1 and CDR2 (germline): SGDLS, YYNGEE. The CDR3 is made up of 16 amino acids. The CDR3 DNA reads as TGTGCCAGCAGCGTAGTGCCAGGGGTCAACACCGGGGAGCTGTTTTTT. This gives the protein CASSVVPGVNTGELFF.

The chain employs TRBV6-2 or TRBV6-3 and TRBJ2-7; 9 bases fit TRBD1. This CDR3 is 16 amino acids long. Per germline, CDR1 MNHEY and CDR2 SVGEGT. With 6 bases clipped from V and 6 bases from J, the junction kept 15 bases outside the gene matches. CDR3: CASSPQRPGQGGEQYF. The CDR3 DNA is TGTGCCAGCAGCCCCCAGCGGCCGGGACAGGGAGGCGAGCAGTACTTC.

J is TRBJ1-2 and V is TRBV18, with TRBD1 matching 7 bases. Germline V gene data show CDR1 as KGHSH and CDR2 as LQKENI. V shed 4 bases and J 4 bases; nucleotides not matched to a gene: 9. This CDR3 region has 15 residues. Here the CDR3 DNA reads TGTGCCAGCTCACGAACAGGGGCCACTACCTATGGCTACACCTTC. Translating gives CASSRTGATTYGYTF.

The rearrangement joins TRBV6-2 or TRBV6-3 to TRBJ2-1; 8 positions agree with TRBD1. This CDR3 is 15 amino acids long. Trimming took 5 bases from V and 6 from J; bases not matched to a gene: 9. The germline CDR1 and CDR2 sequences are MNHEY and SVGEGT. CDR3 protein: CASSPGQGRFNEQFF. The CDR3 nucleotides are TGTGCCAGCAGTCCCGGACAGGGAAGGTTCAATGAGCAGTTCTTC.

This clone has just one count. The chain uses TRBV9 and TRBJ2-3, with 8 nucleotides matching TRBD2. This CDR3 is built from 14 residues. Germline CDR1 SGDLS, CDR2 YYNGEE. The J segment lost 6 bases and the V segment lost 2 bases, leaving 5 bases of the junction unmatched. CDR3 sequence: CASSVRPGGDTQYF. In DNA, the CDR3 is TGTGCCAGCAGCGTCCGTCCGGGAGGGGATACGCAGTATTTT.

Concerning this clone itself: At one boundary the junction diverges from the germline segment, which might be a read error. The V and J genes are TRBV27 and TRBJ2-2, with 9 bases fitting TRBD2. The CDR3 is made up of 15 amino acids. Looked up from germline, CDR1 is MNHEY and CDR2 is SMNVEV (reference sequence). CDR3 bases: TGTGCCAGCTGTTTGCGGGGGGGCCTCACCGGGGAGCTGTTTTTT. This sequence encodes CASCLRGGLTGELFF.

This chain connects TRBV5-1 to TRBJ1-1; a possible D gene is TRBD1 (6 bases). In germline, CDR1 is SGHRS, CDR2 YFSETQ. V dropped 0 bases and J dropped 3 bases, with 12 bases sitting between them. CDR3 length equals 15 residues. CDR3 DNA sequence: TGCGCCAGCAGCTTGGATGGCAGGGGCGACACTGAAGCTTTCTTT. Protein sequence: CASSLDGRGDTEAFF.

The sample holds one count of this clone. The gene calls are TRBV5-6 and TRBJ1-4, with 7 nucleotides matching TRBD1. CDR3 length: 15 amino acids. The V and J ends lost 1 base and 6 bases, in that order; junction bases with no gene match: 6. The germline CDR1 and CDR2 sequences are SGHDT and YYEEEE. The CDR3 loop reads CASSLFWQGDEKLFF. The CDR3 nucleotides are TGTGCCAGCAGCTTGTTCTGGCAGGGGGATGAAAAACTGTTTTTT.

The V and J genes are TRBV20-1 and TRBJ1-2; 10 bases agree with TRBD1. Germline V gene lookup returns CDR1 DFQATT and CDR2 SNEGSKA (reference sequence). This CDR3 has 11 residues. J was trimmed by 11 bases and V by 6 bases; bases with no gene match: 6. The CDR3 loop is CSAPGQGIYTF. As DNA, the CDR3 is TGCAGTGCCCCGGGACAGGGGATATACACCTTC.

The rearrangement joins TRBV28 to TRBJ1-1, with D uncertain. CDR1 and CDR2 from the germline V gene are MDHEN and SYDVKM. The CDR3 loop spans 15 amino acids. V gave up 7 bases and J gave up 4 bases, with 19 bases separating them. The CDR3 sequence is CASIIRDEVVTEAFF. CDR3 DNA: TGTGCCAGCATTATTAGAGACGAGGTGGTCACTGAAGCTTTCTTT.

The chain uses TRBV27 and TRBJ1-2; 10 nucleotides agree with TRBD1. The ends lost 4 bases at V and 2 bases at J; junction bases unmatched: 13. This CDR3 has 18 residues. CDR1 and CDR2 from the germline V gene are MNHEY and SMNVEV (reference sequence). CDR3 sequence (DNA): TGTGCCAGCAGTTCGGTTACCGGGACAGGGGCCTCGAACTATGGCTACACCTTC. It translates to CASSSVTGTGASNYGYTF.

CDR3 in DNA: TGCGCCAGCAGCCAACCCGACAGGGGATTCTACGAGCAGTACTTC. Translated, it gives CASSQPDRGFYEQYF. V and J are TRBV4-1 and TRBJ2-7; 8 bases align to TRBD1. Trimming at V came to 2 bases and at J to 3 bases, leaving 6 bases not matched to a gene. The CDR3 has 15 amino acids. Germline CDR1 and CDR2: MGHRA and YSYEKL.